A selection of T cell receptor beta chains follows, all from one sample in a study of T-cell reconstitution after alpha-beta-depleted transplantation in children. TCRdb re-called the PCR reads through MiXCR, storing one row per CDR3 protein. The table lists hundreds of thousands of distinct CDR3 sequences, about an eighth of them singletons. Sequences were derived from PBMCs, sampled before TCRalphabeta/CD19-depleted stem cell transplant. Every receptor here comes from a girl aged 2 to 10 with congenital amegakaryocytic thrombocytopenia, due to receive a stem cell transplant. Both conserved end residues are part of each CDR3. D genes are given only for firm matches. Clone size, where shown, is once, few, many, or a class for clones that have expanded.

clone_size	v_call	j_call	d_call	cdr3_aa	cdr3_nt
NA	TRBV5-1	TRBJ2-1	NA	CASSQAGTPYNEQFF	TGCGCCAGCAGTCAAGCCGGGACACCCTACAATGAGCAGTTCTTC
few	TRBV7-9	TRBJ2-1	TRBD2	CASSLDIAGGFVNEQFF	TGTGCCAGCAGCTTAGACATAGCGGGAGGATTTGTAAATGAGCAGTTCTTC
many	TRBV29-1	TRBJ2-3	NA	CSVDVGATDTQYF	TGCAGCGTTGATGTAGGGGCCACAGATACGCAGTATTTT
NA	TRBV7-6	TRBJ2-6	NA	CASSQYSGANVLTF	TGTGCCAGCAGCCAGTACTCTGGGGCCAACGTCCTGACTTTC
few	TRBV7-9	TRBJ2-1	TRBD2	CASSPSGLPYNEQFF	TGTGCCAGCAGTCCTAGCGGGTTGCCCTACAATGAGCAGTTCTTC
few	TRBV12-3/TRBV12-4	TRBJ2-7	TRBD2	CASSSLAGVAEQYF	TGTGCCAGCAGCTCACTAGCGGGAGTTGCCGAGCAGTACTTC
NA	TRBV29-1	TRBJ1-1	NA	CSVEWAATEAFF	TGCAGCGTTGAATGGGCAGCAACTGAAGCTTTCTTT
few	TRBV24-1	TRBJ2-1	NA	CATSDPLGTGNNEQFF	TGTGCCACCAGTGATCCCCTGGGGACGGGCAACAATGAGCAGTTCTTC
few	TRBV6-5	TRBJ2-1	NA	CASSYGSIEASEAEQFF	TGTGCCAGCAGTTACGGGTCTATAGAGGCTAGCGAGGCTGAGCAGTTCTTC
many	TRBV12-3/TRBV12-4	TRBJ2-1	NA	CASSFWSHEQFF	TGTGCCAGCAGTTTCTGGTCCCATGAGCAGTTCTTC
many	TRBV12-3/TRBV12-4	TRBJ1-4	TRBD1	CASTETGEKLFF	TGTGCCAGCACCGAGACAGGGGAAAAACTGTTTTTT